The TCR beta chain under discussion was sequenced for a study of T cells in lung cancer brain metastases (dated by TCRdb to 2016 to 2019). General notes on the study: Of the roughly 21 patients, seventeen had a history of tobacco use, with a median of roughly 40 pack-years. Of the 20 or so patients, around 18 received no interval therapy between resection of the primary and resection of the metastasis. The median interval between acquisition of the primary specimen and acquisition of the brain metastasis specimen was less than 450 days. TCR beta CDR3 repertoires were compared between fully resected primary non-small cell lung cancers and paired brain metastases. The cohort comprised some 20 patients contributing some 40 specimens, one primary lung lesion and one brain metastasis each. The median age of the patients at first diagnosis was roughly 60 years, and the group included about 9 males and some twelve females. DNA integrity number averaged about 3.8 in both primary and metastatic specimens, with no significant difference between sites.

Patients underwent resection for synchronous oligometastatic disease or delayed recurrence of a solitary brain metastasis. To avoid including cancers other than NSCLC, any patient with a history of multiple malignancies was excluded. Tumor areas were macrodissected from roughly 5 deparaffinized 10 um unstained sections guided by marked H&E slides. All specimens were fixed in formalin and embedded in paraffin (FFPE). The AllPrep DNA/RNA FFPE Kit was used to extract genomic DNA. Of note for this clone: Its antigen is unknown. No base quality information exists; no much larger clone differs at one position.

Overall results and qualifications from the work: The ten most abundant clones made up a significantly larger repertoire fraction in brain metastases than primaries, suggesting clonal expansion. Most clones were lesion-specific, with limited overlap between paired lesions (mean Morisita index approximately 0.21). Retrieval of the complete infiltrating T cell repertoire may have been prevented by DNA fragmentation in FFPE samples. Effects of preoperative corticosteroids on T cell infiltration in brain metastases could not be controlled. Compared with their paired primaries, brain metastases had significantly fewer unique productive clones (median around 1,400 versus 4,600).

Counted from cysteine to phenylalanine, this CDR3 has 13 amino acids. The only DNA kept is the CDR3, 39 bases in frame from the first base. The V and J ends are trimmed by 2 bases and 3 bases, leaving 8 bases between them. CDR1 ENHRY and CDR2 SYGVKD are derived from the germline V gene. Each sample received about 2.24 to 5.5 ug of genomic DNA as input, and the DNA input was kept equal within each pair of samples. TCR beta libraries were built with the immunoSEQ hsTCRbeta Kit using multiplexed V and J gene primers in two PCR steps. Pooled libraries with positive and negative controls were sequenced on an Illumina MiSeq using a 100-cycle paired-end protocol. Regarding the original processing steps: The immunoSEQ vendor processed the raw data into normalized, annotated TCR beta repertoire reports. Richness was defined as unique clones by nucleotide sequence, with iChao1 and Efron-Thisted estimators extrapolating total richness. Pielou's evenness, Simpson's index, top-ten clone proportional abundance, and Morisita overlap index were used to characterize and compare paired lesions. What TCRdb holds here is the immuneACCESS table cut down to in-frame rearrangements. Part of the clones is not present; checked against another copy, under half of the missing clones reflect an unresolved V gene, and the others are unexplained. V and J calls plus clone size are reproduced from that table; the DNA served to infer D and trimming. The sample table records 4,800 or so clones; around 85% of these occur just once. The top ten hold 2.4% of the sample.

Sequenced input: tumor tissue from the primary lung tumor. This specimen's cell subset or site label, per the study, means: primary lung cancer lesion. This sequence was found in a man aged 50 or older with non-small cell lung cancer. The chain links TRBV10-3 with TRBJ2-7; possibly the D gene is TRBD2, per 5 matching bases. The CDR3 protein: CAISEGGVYEQYF. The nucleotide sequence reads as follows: TGTGCCATCAGTGAGGGAGGTGTCTACGAGCAGTACTTC.